This T cell receptor beta chain was captured in a study of T-cell memory formation after mild COVID-19. TCRdb itself ran the 5' RACE reads through MiXCR, one entry per CDR3 protein. The data hold 100,000 to 150,000 distinct CDR3 sequences, with approximately 17% observed a single time. As regards this clonotype: The antigen is undetermined.

The CDR3 has 16 residues. Germline assignment: CDR1 ENHRY and CDR2 SYGVKD. The J segment lost 0 bases and the V segment lost 4 bases, leaving 6 bases of the junction unmatched. General study points: Clones that contracted from day 15 to 85 were balanced CD4/CD8, while later expanders leaned CD4+.

The V call is TRBV10-3, the J call TRBJ2-5; 9 bases align to TRBD2. The sequence derives from a man aged 18 to 29 who had mild COVID-19 (a few samples of this study predate the infection). Cell type and time point are not known. Material: PBMCs or a T cell subset sorted from them (not recorded which). This CDR3 reads CAISGGIAGDQETQYF. The CDR3 DNA sequence: TGTGCCATCAGTGGGGGTATAGCGGGGGACCAAGAGACCCAGTACTTC.